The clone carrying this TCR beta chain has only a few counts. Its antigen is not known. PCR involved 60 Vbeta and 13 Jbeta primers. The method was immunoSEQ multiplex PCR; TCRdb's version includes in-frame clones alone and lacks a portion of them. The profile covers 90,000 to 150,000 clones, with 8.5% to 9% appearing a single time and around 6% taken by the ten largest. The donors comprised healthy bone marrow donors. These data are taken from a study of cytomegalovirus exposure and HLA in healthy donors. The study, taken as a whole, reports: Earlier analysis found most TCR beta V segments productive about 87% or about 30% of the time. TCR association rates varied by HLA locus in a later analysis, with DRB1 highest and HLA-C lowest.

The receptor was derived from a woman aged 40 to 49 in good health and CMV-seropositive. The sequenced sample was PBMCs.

CDR3 nucleotides: TGTGCCAGCAGATGGGGGGAGAGACACAGGGGTAGGGGCACTGAAGCTTTCTTT. Amino acids: CASRWGERHRGRGTEAFF. The chain uses TRBV28 and TRBJ1-1; TRBD1 agrees at 7 bases. The CDR3 is 18 amino acids. Germline V CDR1 and CDR2: MDHEN, SYDVKM. The J segment lost 4 bases and the V segment lost 6 bases, leaving 20 bases of the junction unmatched.